The present T cell receptor beta chain was sequenced within a study of blood T cell repertoires in COVID-19. Assignments of participants to cohorts depended upon their own reported clinical history. Here immunoSEQ multiplex PCR was the method, and the copy in TCRdb shows in-frame clones only, minus some. Among a few hundred thousand clones listed, around 87% were seen once. Looked up from germline, CDR1 is SGHTA and CDR2 is FQGNSA. The CDR3 is 13 residues long. V was shortened by 0 bases and J by 4 bases, with 5 bases between the two germline ends. This clone was seen a single time. This TCR was sampled from a woman under 30 with acute COVID-19. The chain employs TRBV7-2 and TRBJ2-3, with unresolved D. The sequenced material came from PBMCs or T cells enriched from blood (not recorded which). The CDR3 bases are TGTGCCAGCAGCTTAGCGCTAGCAGATACGCAGTATTTT. As protein: CASSLALADTQYF.